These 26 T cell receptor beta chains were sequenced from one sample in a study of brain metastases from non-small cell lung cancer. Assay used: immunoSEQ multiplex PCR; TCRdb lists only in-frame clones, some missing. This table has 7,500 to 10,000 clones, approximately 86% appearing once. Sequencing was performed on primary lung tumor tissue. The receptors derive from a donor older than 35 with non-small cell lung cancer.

The CDR3 nucleotides read TGCAGCGCTGGACGGACCTTGAACACTGAAGCTTTCTTT. Translating it yields CSAGRTLNTEAFF. V gene TRBV29-1 combines with J gene TRBJ1-1; no firm D call. This CDR3 is 13 amino acids long. Germline-derived CDR1 and CDR2 are SQVTM and ANQGSEA. Trimming pared 7 bases from V and 0 bases from J, leaving 12 bases between.

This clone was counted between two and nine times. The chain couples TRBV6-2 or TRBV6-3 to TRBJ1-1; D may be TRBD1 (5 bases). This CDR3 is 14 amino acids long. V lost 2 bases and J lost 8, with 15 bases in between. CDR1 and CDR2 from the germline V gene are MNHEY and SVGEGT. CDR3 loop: CASSYLGGTSEAFF. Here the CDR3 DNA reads TGTGCCAGCAGTTACCTTGGGGGGACCAGCGAAGCTTTCTTT.

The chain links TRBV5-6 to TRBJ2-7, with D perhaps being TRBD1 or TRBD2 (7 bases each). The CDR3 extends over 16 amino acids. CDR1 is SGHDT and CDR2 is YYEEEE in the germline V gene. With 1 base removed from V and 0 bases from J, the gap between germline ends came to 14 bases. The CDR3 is CASSLPGGESSYEQYF. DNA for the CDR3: TGTGCCAGCAGCTTGCCAGGGGGGGAGAGCTCCTACGAGCAGTACTTC.

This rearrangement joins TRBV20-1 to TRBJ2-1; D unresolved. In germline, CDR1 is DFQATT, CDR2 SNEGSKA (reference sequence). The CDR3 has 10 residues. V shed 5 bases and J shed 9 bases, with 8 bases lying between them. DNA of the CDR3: TGCAGTGCTGTGGGCAGTGAGCAGTTCTTC. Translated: CSAVGSEQFF.

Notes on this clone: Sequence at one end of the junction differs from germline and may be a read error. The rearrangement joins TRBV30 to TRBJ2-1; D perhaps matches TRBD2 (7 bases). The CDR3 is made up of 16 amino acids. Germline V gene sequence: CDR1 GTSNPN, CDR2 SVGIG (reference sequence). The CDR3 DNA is TGTGCCTGGAGTCGGACGGGGGCTAGCGGTTACAATGAACAGTTCTTC. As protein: CAWSRTGASGYNEQFF.

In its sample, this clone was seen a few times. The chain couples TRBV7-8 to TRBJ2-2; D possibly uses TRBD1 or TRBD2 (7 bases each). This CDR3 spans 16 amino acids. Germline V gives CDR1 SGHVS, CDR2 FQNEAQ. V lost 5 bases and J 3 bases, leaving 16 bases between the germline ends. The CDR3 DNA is TGTGCCAGCAGCGCCCAGGGGGGGAGATACACCGGGGAGCTGTTTTTT. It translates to CASSAQGGRYTGELFF.

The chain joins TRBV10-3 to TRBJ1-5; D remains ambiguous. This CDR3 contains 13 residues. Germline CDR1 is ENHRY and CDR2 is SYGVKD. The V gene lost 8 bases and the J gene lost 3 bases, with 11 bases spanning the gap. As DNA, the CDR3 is TGTGCCATCGGTTCGGGGATCAATCAGCCCCAGCATTTT. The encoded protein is CAIGSGINQPQHF.

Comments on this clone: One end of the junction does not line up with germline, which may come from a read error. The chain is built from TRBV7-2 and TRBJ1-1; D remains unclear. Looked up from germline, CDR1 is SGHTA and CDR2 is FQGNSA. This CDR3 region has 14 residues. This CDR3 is CANSLFVGRTEAFF. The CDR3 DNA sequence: TGTGCCAACAGCTTATTCGTGGGCCGCACTGAAGCTTTCTTT.

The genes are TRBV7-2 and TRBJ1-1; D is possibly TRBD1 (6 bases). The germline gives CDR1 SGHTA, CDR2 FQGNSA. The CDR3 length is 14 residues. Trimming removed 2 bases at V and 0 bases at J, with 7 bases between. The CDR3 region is CASSLQGMNTEAFF. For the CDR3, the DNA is TGTGCCAGCAGCTTACAGGGGATGAACACTGAAGCTTTCTTT.

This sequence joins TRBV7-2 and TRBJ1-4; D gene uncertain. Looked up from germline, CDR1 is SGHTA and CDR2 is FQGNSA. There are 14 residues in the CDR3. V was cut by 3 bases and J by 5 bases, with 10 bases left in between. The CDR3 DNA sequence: TGTGCCAGCAGCTTGGGGAGGGTAAATGAAAAACTGTTTTTT. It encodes CASSLGRVNEKLFF.

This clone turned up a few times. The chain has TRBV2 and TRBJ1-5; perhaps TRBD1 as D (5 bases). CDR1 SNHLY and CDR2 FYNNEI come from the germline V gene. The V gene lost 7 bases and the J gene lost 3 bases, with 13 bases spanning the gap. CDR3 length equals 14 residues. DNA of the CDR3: TGTGCCAGCACAGGGCCCACGGACAATCAGCCCCAGCATTTT. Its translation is CASTGPTDNQPQHF.

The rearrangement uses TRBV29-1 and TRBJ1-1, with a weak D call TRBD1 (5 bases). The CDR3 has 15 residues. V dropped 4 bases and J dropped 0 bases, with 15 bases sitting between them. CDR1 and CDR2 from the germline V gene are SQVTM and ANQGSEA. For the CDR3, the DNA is TGCAGCGTTGGGGCAGGCTGGGGGATGAACACTGAAGCTTTCTTT. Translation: CSVGAGWGMNTEAFF.

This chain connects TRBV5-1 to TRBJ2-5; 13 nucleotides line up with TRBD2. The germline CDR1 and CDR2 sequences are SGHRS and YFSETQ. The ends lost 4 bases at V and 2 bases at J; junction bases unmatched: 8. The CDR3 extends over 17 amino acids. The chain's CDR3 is CASSRWATSGGQETQYF. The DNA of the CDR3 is TGCGCCAGCAGCAGGTGGGCGACTAGCGGGGGGCAAGAGACCCAGTACTTC.

CDR3 region: CASSPPGGYTDTQYF. In DNA, the CDR3 is TGTGCCAGCTCACCACCGGGGGGTTACACAGATACGCAGTATTTT. The genes are TRBV18 and TRBJ2-3; D is possibly TRBD2 (6 bases). The length of the CDR3 is 15 residues. Trimming removed 0 bases at V and 2 bases at J, with 9 bases between. In germline, CDR1 is KGHSH, CDR2 LQKENI. The full variable domain, rest sourced from reference TRBV18 and TRBJ2-3, is NAGVMQNPRHLVRRRGQEARLRCSPMKGHSHVYWYRQLPEEGLKFMVYLQKENIIDESGMPKERFSAEFPKEGPSILRIQQVVRGDSAAYFCASSPPGGYTDTQYFGPGTRLTVL.

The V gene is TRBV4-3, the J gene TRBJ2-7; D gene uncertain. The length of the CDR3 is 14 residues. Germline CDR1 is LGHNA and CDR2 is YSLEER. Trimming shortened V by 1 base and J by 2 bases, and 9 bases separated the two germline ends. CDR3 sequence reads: CASSQGVGTYEQYF. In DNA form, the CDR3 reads TGCGCCAGCAGCCAAGGTGTAGGGACCTACGAGCAGTACTTC.

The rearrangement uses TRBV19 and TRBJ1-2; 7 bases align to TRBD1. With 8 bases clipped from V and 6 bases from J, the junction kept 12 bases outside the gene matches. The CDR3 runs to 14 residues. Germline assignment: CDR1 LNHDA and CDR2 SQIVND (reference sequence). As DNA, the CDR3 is TGTGCCAGTTCTACGGGACAGTCGTTCCATGGCTACACCTTC. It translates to CASSTGQSFHGYTF.

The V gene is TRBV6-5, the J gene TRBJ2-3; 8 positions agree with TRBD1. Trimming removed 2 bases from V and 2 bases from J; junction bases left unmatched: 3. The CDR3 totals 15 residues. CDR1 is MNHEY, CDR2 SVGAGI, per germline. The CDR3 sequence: CASSYQQGDTDTQYF. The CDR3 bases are TGTGCCAGCAGTTACCAACAGGGGGACACAGATACGCAGTATTTT.

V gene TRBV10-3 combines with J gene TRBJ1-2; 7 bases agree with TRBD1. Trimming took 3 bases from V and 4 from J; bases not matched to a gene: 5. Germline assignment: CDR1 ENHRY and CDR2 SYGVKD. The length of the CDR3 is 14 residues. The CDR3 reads CAISEGQARYGYTF. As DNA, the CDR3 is TGTGCCATCAGTGAAGGACAGGCCCGCTATGGCTACACCTTC.

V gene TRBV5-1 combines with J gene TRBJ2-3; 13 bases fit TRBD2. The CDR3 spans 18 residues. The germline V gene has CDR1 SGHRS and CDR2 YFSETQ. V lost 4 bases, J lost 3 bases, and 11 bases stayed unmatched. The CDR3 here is CASSAGLAGPAGTDTQYF. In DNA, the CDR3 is TGCGCCAGCAGCGCGGGACTAGCGGGACCTGCGGGTACAGATACGCAGTATTTT.

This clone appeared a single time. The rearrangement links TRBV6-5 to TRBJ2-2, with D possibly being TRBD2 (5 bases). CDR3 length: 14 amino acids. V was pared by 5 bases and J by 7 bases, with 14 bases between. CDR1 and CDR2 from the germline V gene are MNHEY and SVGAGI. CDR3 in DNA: TGTGCCAGCAGTCCCTCCCCAGGAGGCGGGGAGCTGTTTTTT. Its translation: CASSPSPGGGELFF.

CDR3 amino acids: CASSYEGDEQYF. The CDR3 DNA follows: TGTGCCAGCAGTTACGAGGGCGACGAGCAGTACTTC. The chain combines TRBV6-5 with TRBJ2-7, with TRBD2 as a possible D gene (5 bases). This CDR3 has 12 amino acids. The V gene lost 2 bases and the J gene lost 5 bases, with 7 bases spanning the gap. In germline, CDR1 is MNHEY, CDR2 SVGAGI.

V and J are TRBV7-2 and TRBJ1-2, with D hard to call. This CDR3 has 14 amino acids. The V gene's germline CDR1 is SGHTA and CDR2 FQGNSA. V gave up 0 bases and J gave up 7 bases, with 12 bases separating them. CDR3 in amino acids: CASSLALMRSGYTF. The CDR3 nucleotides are TGTGCCAGCAGCTTAGCGCTAATGAGGTCTGGCTACACCTTC.

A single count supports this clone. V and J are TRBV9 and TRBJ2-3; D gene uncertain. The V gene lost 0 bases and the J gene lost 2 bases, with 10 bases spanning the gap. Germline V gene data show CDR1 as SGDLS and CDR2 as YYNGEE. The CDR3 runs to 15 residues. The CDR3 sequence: CASSVGPVSTDTQYF. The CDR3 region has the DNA TGTGCCAGCAGCGTAGGACCAGTCTCCACAGATACGCAGTATTTT.

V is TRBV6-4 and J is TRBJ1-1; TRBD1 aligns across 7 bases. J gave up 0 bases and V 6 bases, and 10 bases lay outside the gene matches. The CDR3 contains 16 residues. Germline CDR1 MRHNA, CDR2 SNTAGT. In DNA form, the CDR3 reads TGTGCCAGCAGAGCCTTCCCGGGGACAGTGAACACTGAAGCTTTCTTT. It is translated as CASRAFPGTVNTEAFF.

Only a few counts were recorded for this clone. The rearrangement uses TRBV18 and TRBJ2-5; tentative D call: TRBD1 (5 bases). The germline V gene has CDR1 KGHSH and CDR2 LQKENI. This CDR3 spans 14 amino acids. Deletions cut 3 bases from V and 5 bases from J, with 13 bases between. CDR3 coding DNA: TGTGCCAGCTCACCGTCAGGGCTACAGGAGACCCAGTACTTC. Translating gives CASSPSGLQETQYF.

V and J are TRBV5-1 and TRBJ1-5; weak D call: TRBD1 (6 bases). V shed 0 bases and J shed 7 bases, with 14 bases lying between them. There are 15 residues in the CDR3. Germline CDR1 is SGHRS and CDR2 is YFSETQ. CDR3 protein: CASSLEGVGGQPQHF. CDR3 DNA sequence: TGCGCCAGCAGCTTGGAGGGGGTGGGAGGCCAGCCCCAGCATTTT.